The 3 T cell receptor beta chains presented below share a single source sample, sequenced in a study of graft-versus-host responses after intestinal transplantation. These receptors have no known antigen. Produced via immunoSEQ multiplex PCR; TCRdb's table is partial and in-frame only. The sample carries approximately 130,000 clones, more than 90% recorded once. The input for sequencing was unstimulated CD4+ T cells sorted from spleen or lymph node cells, taken before intestinal transplant. These receptors all stem from a human donor who received an intestinal transplant.

The chain has TRBV11-1 and TRBJ2-2, with a weak D call TRBD1 (6 bases). The CDR3 loop spans 16 amino acids. Germline assignment: CDR1 SGHAT and CDR2 FQDESV (reference sequence). V dropped 4 bases and J dropped 4 bases, with 16 bases sitting between them. The DNA of the CDR3 is TGTGCCAGCAGCTCACAGGGTCGAATATTCACCGGGGAGCTGTTTTTT. The encoded protein is CASSSQGRIFTGELFF.

The rearrangement links TRBV5-1 to TRBJ2-3; weak D call: TRBD1 (5 bases). V gave up 2 bases and J gave up 2 bases, with 9 bases separating them. Germline V lookup: CDR1 SGHRS, CDR2 YFSETQ. This CDR3 contains 14 residues. CDR3 region: CASSLQEVTDTQYF. CDR3 coding DNA: TGCGCCAGCAGCTTACAGGAAGTCACAGATACGCAGTATTTT.

Only a few counts were recorded for this clone. The chain links TRBV9 to TRBJ2-3, with D maybe TRBD2 (6 bases). This CDR3 contains 16 residues. The ends were cut back, 1 base at V and 1 base at J, with 13 bases in the middle. The V gene's germline CDR1 is SGDLS and CDR2 YYNGEE. The CDR3 DNA reads as TGTGCCAGCAGCGTATCCCCTTCGGGGGGCACAGATACGCAGTATTTT. Protein sequence: CASSVSPSGGTDTQYF.